The 28 T cell receptor beta chains listed next were all sequenced from one sample in a study of post-analysis software for immune sequencing data (dated by TCRdb to the mid-2010s). These TCRs are of unknown antigen specificity. On the study overall, not on this receptor specifically: A handful of TRBV segments, including TRBV5-6, TRBV5-1 and TRBV20-1, were significantly more frequent in patients than controls.

The library came from PCR. The run used an Illumina HiSeq 2500. To reduce PCR and sequencing biases, unique molecular identifiers were built into the TCR beta cDNA libraries. Clones were called with MiXCR by TCRdb after fastp trimmed the public reads at Q25, and only in-frame beta chains were retained. When rows share a CDR3 protein, they turn into one entry using the most common DNA and genes. The sample data list about 770,000 distinct CDR3 sequences, and roughly 46% of these were observed just once. Roughly 5.2% of the sample is taken by the ten largest. The sample consisted of blood. Receptor source: a girl between 5 and 17 years old with multiple sclerosis.

About this clonotype: A clone one base away is much larger, so this may be a read error. The rearrangement links TRBV15 to TRBJ2-6; D is unresolved. CDR1 and CDR2 from the germline V gene are LNHNV and YYDKDF (reference sequence). The CDR3 runs 15 residues. The V end lost 2 bases, the J end lost 6 bases, and 11 bases lay between the germline ends. The CDR3 loop reads CATSRPLTEANVLTF. In nucleotides, the CDR3 is TGTGCCACCAGCAGACCTTTAACTGAGGCCAACGTCCTGACTTTC.

This chain joins TRBV24-1 and TRBJ2-1; 8 positions match TRBD2. J gave up 1 base and V 0 bases, and 10 bases lay outside the gene matches. The CDR3 runs 19 residues. Germline V CDR1 and CDR2: KGHDR, SFDVKD. The CDR3 sequence is CATSDLPGVTSGSYNEQFF. CDR3 DNA sequence: TGTGCCACCAGTGATTTGCCAGGGGTTACTAGCGGTTCCTACAATGAGCAGTTCTTC.

The V and J genes are TRBV7-3 and TRBJ2-3, with D possibly called TRBD1 or TRBD2 (5 bases each). Trimming cost V 5 bases and J 0 bases, with 12 bases left between them. Germline CDR1 SGHTA, CDR2 FQGTGA. The CDR3 totals 15 residues. This chain's CDR3 is CASSQSGHSTDTQYF. CDR3 nucleotides: TGTGCCAGCAGCCAAAGCGGACACAGCACAGATACGCAGTATTTT.

This chain joins TRBV3-1 and TRBJ2-3; 8 nucleotides match TRBD2. Germline CDR1 reads LGHDT; CDR2 reads YNNKEL (reference sequence). The length of the CDR3 is 17 residues. V lost 0 bases and J lost 4; bases outside the gene matches: 9. CDR3 in amino acids: CASSQDGRVSLADTQYF. Written as DNA, the CDR3 is TGTGCCAGCAGCCAAGACGGGAGGGTTAGCCTGGCAGATACGCAGTATTTT.

The genes are TRBV24-1 and TRBJ2-5, with 9 bases matching TRBD1. After removal of 7 bases from V and 5 bases from J, the junction contained 13 bases not matched to a gene. From germline, CDR1 is KGHDR and CDR2 SFDVKD. The CDR3 is 16 amino acids. Here the CDR3 DNA reads TGTGCCACCAGCAATCCCCTCGGGACAGGGATGGAGACCCAGTACTTC. This codes for CATSNPLGTGMETQYF.

The CDR3: CASSYIPLNTEAFF. In nucleotides, the CDR3 is TGTGCCAGCAGTTACATTCCCCTGAACACTGAAGCTTTCTTT. The genes are TRBV6-5 and TRBJ1-1; no definite D call. The CDR3 contains 14 residues. V lost 2 bases and J lost 0, with 7 bases in between. Per the germline V gene, CDR1 is MNHEY and CDR2 is SVGAGI.

V gene TRBV10-3 combines with J gene TRBJ2-7, with TRBD2 matching over 9 bases. This CDR3 is 15 amino acids long. Trimming took 6 bases from V and 4 from J; bases not matched to a gene: 10. Per the germline V gene, CDR1 is ENHRY and CDR2 is SYGVKD. CDR3 region: CAISSGLANWYEQYF. The CDR3 DNA follows: TGTGCCATCAGCTCGGGACTAGCTAATTGGTACGAGCAGTACTTC.

Only a few counts were recorded for this clonotype. This chain joins TRBV6-5 and TRBJ2-7; D remains unclear. V lost 4 bases and J 0 bases, leaving 10 bases between the germline ends. Germline assignment: CDR1 MNHEY and CDR2 SVGAGI. The CDR3 covers 14 residues. This CDR3 reads CASSSRLSSYEQYF. The CDR3, as DNA: TGTGCCAGCAGTTCTAGGTTAAGCTCCTACGAGCAGTACTTC.

This clonotype has more than one count but fewer than ten. The V and J genes are TRBV2 and TRBJ1-5; D is perhaps TRBD1 (6 bases). The CDR3 sequence is 15 residues long. V was pared by 4 bases and J by 2 bases, with 12 bases between. Germline V gives CDR1 SNHLY, CDR2 FYNNEI. Written as DNA, the CDR3 is TGTGCCAGCAGTGTGGAGACAGGCCGCAATCAGCCCCAGCATTTT. Protein sequence: CASSVETGRNQPQHF.

The chain carries TRBV6-6 and TRBJ2-5; TRBD1 matches at 9 bases. Losses at the gene ends were 10 bases for V and 5 bases for J; bases not matched to a gene: 8. The CDR3 has 13 amino acids. CDR1 and CDR2 (germline): MNHNY, SVGAGI (reference sequence). The CDR3 coding sequence is TGTGCCACCAACAGGGGGCACGAGGAGACCCAGTACTTC. This encodes CATNRGHEETQYF.

This clonotype showed up just a few times. The gene calls are TRBV6-5 and TRBJ1-6; D unclear. Germline lookup yields CDR1 MNHEY and CDR2 SVGAGI. Trimming took off 0 bases at V and 11 bases at J, with 14 bases between the two ends. There are 15 residues in the CDR3. The CDR3 is CASSYSILGDTPLHF. DNA of the CDR3: TGTGCCAGCAGTTACTCGATATTGGGCGATACACCCCTCCACTTT.

The DNA of the CDR3 is TGTGCCAGCAGTGAAAGGACTAGCGGGACGTCGCAGTTCTTC. This codes for CASSERTSGTSQFF. This rearrangement joins TRBV2 to TRBJ2-1, with TRBD2 identical over 12 bases. Germline trimming cut 2 bases from V and 12 bases from J; bases unmatched to any gene: 5. The CDR3 runs 14 residues. CDR1 SNHLY and CDR2 FYNNEI come from the germline V gene.

This clonotype showed up just a few times. This sequence joins TRBV18 and TRBJ2-7, with a possible D match to TRBD2 (6 bases). V was trimmed by 3 bases and J by 2 bases, leaving 14 bases between them. In germline, CDR1 is KGHSH, CDR2 LQKENI. There are 15 residues in the CDR3. CDR3: CASSPLTGSAYEQYF. CDR3 bases: TGTGCCAGCTCACCGTTGACCGGGAGCGCCTACGAGCAGTACTTC.

This clonotype was seen a handful of times. The chain is built from TRBV4-1 and TRBJ2-4; D is possibly TRBD1 or TRBD2 (5 bases each). CDR3 length: 14 residues. Germline CDR1 is MGHRA and CDR2 is YSYEKL. V was clipped by 4 bases and J by 7 bases, with 14 bases between them. CDR3 in DNA: TGCGCCAGCAGCCCGGGCCCCGGGGCCAACATTCAGTACTTC. It codes for CASSPGPGANIQYF.

There are a few counts of this clonotype. The chain is built from TRBV28 and TRBJ2-5; tentatively, D is TRBD1 (6 bases). The V end was cut by 8 bases, the J end by 4 bases, with 26 bases between. Per the germline V gene, CDR1 is MDHEN and CDR2 is SYDVKM. This CDR3 spans 17 amino acids. CDR3 DNA: TGTGCCAGCTCTACCGCGAAAACCGACAGGACTGGAGAGACCCAGTACTTC. Amino acid sequence: CASSTAKTDRTGETQYF.

This rearrangement joins TRBV20-1 to TRBJ2-7, with 7 bases aligning to TRBD2. The DNA end is a closer match to TRBJ2-5, so the J assignment may be wrong. The CDR3 consists of 14 residues. Germline V lookup: CDR1 DFQATT, CDR2 SNEGSKA (reference sequence). The chain's CDR3 is CSASYLADQETQYF. CDR3 nucleotide sequence: TGCAGTGCTAGTTATCTAGCGGATCAAGAGACCCAGTACTTC.

The chain uses TRBV20-1 and TRBJ2-1; D ambiguous. The CDR3 covers 15 residues. The germline gives CDR1 DFQATT, CDR2 SNEGSKA (reference sequence). Trimming removed 0 bases at V and 11 bases at J, with 20 bases between. CDR3 amino acids: CSARDLSESLGKQFF. DNA for the CDR3: TGCAGTGCTAGAGATCTGTCCGAATCCTTAGGGAAGCAGTTCTTC.

This clonotype came up a few times. The CDR3 protein is CASSLGQGLNEQYF. CDR3 sequence (DNA): TGCGCCAGCAGCTTGGGGCAGGGGCTGAATGAGCAGTACTTC. The chain uses TRBV5-1 and TRBJ2-4; tentatively, D is TRBD1 (6 bases). There are 14 residues in the CDR3. V was clipped by 0 bases and J by 13 bases, with 17 bases between them. The germline V gene encodes CDR1 SGHRS and CDR2 YFSETQ.

The chain recombines TRBV24-1 with TRBJ2-3; TRBD2 matches at 8 bases. With 2 bases clipped from V and 4 bases from J, the junction kept 16 bases outside the gene matches. Per the germline V gene, CDR1 is KGHDR and CDR2 is SFDVKD. CDR3 length: 19 residues. Here the CDR3 reads CATSDSSFTGGRPADTQYF. The DNA for the CDR3 is TGTGCCACCAGTGATTCATCATTTACGGGCGGGAGGCCTGCAGATACGCAGTATTTT.

The chain employs TRBV4-3 and TRBJ1-5; 9 bases are a match to TRBD1. V dropped 0 bases and J dropped 9; count of bases not matched to a gene: 6. The CDR3 loop spans 15 amino acids. In germline, CDR1 is LGHNA, CDR2 YSLEER. The CDR3 nucleotides are TGCGCCAGCAGCCAAGAGATGACAGGGGGATTGCCCCAGCATTTT. Translated, it gives CASSQEMTGGLPQHF.

V usage is TRBV12-3 or TRBV12-4 and J usage is TRBJ1-2; D is undetermined. Trimming left V 6 bases short and J 5 bases short, with 19 bases between. This CDR3 contains 15 residues. The chain's CDR3 is CASSRISENPYGYTF. In nucleotides, the CDR3 is TGTGCCAGCAGCCGGATATCGGAAAACCCTTATGGCTACACCTTC.

This clonotype was recorded a few times. The chain links TRBV27 to TRBJ2-1, with D hard to call. V lost 0 bases and J 8 bases, leaving 8 bases between the germline ends. CDR3 length: 13 amino acids. Looked up from germline, CDR1 is MNHEY and CDR2 is SMNVEV (reference sequence). CDR3 coding DNA: TGTGCCAGCAGTTTATCCCTTAGATATGAGCAGTTCTTC. Its protein product is CASSLSLRYEQFF.

This clonotype came up a few times. V gene TRBV7-2 combines with J gene TRBJ2-7; D call uncertain. V shed 1 base and J shed 2 bases, with 12 bases lying between them. This CDR3 contains 15 residues. From germline, CDR1 is SGHTA and CDR2 FQGNSA. The CDR3 region is CASSLGSARPYEQYF. The DNA for the CDR3 is TGTGCCAGCAGCTTAGGTTCAGCTCGTCCCTACGAGCAGTACTTC.

This clonotype has more than one count but fewer than ten. V and J are TRBV3-1 and TRBJ1-5; tentatively, D is TRBD1 (5 bases). V was clipped by 4 bases and J by 4 bases, with 14 bases between them. Germline V gene data show CDR1 as LGHDT and CDR2 as YNNKEL (reference sequence). The CDR3 runs to 15 residues. In nucleotides, the CDR3 is TGTGCCAGCAGCCCTGGGGCTGGGAGGAATCAGCCCCAGCATTTT. As protein: CASSPGAGRNQPQHF.

This clonotype was detected only a few times. The chain uses TRBV20-1 and TRBJ2-3; D is possibly TRBD1 or TRBD2 (5 bases each). The germline CDR1 and CDR2 sequences are DFQATT and SNEGSKA (reference sequence). V was trimmed by 1 base and J by 5 bases, leaving 10 bases between them. CDR3 length: 13 residues. Written as DNA, the CDR3 is TGCAGTGCTAGAGGGGGGACGCTAGATACGCAGTATTTT. Its protein product is CSARGGTLDTQYF.

V usage is TRBV7-2 and J usage is TRBJ2-7; 16 nucleotides align to TRBD2. The CDR3 is 18 residues long. With V trimmed by 3 bases and J by 1 base, 6 bases remained unmatched. CDR1 and CDR2 from the germline V gene are SGHTA and FQGNSA. This chain's CDR3 is CASSFRGLAGGSSYEQYF. CDR3 DNA sequence: TGTGCCAGCAGCTTCAGGGGACTAGCGGGAGGGTCGTCCTACGAGCAGTACTTC.

This clonotype was seen more than once but under ten times. At one boundary the junction diverges from the germline segment, which might be a read error. This sequence joins TRBV5-1 and TRBJ2-4, with D perhaps TRBD2 (5 bases). This CDR3 has 15 amino acids. The germline V gene encodes CDR1 SGHRS and CDR2 YFSETQ. This CDR3 is CANSLVPAAKNIQYF. DNA of the CDR3: TGCGCCAACAGCTTGGTGCCAGCGGCTAAAAACATTCAGTACTTC.

The rearrangement links TRBV6-2 or TRBV6-3 to TRBJ2-4; the D gene is possibly TRBD2 (5 bases). Between the trimmed V and J ends, which lost 6 bases and 6 bases, there was a span of 12 bases. CDR3 size: 13 residues. Germline CDR1 is MNHEY and CDR2 is SVGEGT. The CDR3 sequence is CASSAVRGNIQYF. CDR3 in DNA: TGTGCCAGCAGCGCTGTTCGGGGAAACATTCAGTACTTC.